What follows describes a single TCR beta chain. Some clones are missing from TCRdb's copy, which holds only in-frame ones; the method was immunoSEQ multiplex PCR. The sample yields approximately 61,000 clones, 85% seen once. The CDR3 is 15 amino acids. The V gene lost 1 base and the J gene lost 4 bases, with 13 bases spanning the gap. Per the germline V gene, CDR1 is MGHRA and CDR2 is YSYEKL. This entry is derived from a study of blood T cell repertoires in COVID-19. The sequence derives from a man between 65 and 79 years old with acute or convalescent COVID-19. Sequences were obtained from peripheral blood. The chain employs TRBV4-1 and TRBJ1-1; a possible D gene is TRBD1 (5 bases). The CDR3 protein is CASSQVVRGGTEAFF. For the CDR3, the DNA is TGCGCCAGCAGCCAAGTTGTAAGGGGAGGCACTGAAGCTTTCTTT.